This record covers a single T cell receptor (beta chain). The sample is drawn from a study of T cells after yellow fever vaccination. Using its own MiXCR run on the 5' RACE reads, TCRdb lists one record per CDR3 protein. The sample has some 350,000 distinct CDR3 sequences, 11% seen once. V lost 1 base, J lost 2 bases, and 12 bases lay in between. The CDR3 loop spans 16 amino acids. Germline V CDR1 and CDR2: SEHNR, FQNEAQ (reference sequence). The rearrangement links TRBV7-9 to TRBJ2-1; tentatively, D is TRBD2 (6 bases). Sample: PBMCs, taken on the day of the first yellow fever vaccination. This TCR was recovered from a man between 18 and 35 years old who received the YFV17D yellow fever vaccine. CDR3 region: CASSLVDGGTYNEQFF. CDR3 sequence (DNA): TGTGCCAGCAGCTTAGTAGATGGGGGGACCTACAATGAGCAGTTCTTC.